The present entry profiles one T cell receptor beta chain with its context. What it binds is not known. Distinct nucleotide sequences in the sample also encode this CDR3. Naive CD8 isolation took CD45RO-negative cells positively selected for CCR7 and excluded terminally differentiated effector memory CD45RA+ cells. The sample comes from a study of shared clonotypes between healthy human individuals. Study-wide findings and caveats: Clonotypes which were not shared had lower generation probabilities than clonotypes that all four donors shared. Donor clonotype sharing was expected to depend on sequencing depth.

Several immunoSEQ plates held equal portions of the genomic DNA taken from each subset. Profiling relied on immunoSEQ multiplex PCR, and the TCRdb table lists in-frame clones only, not all of them. The sample lists some 580,000 clones, roughly 98% occurring once. Material: naive CD8+ T cells sorted from blood. The origin of this receptor is a man aged 25 to 40 in good health.

CDR3 sequence: CASSSGTSGYEQYF. The DNA for the CDR3 is TGTGCCAGCAGCTCCGGGACTAGCGGCTACGAGCAGTACTTC. The J gene is TRBJ2-7, the V gene TRBV7-2; the match to TRBD2 covers 11 bases. The CDR3 totals 14 residues. J gave up 3 bases and V 4 bases, and 2 bases lay outside the gene matches. CDR1 SGHTA and CDR2 FQGNSA come from the germline V gene.